A selection of T cell receptor beta chains follows, all from one sample in a study of blood T cell repertoires in COVID-19. Libraries were prepared by immunoSEQ multiplex PCR; TCRdb keeps only in-frame clonotypes and omits some of them. Altogether 390,000 or so clones are present, more than 80% being singletons, with the ten largest covering approximately 3%. The sequenced sample consisted of peripheral blood. The receptors here all came from a woman in her 30s with COVID-19, enrolled during active disease. Both conserved end residues are part of each CDR3. D genes are given only for firm matches.

D | length | V | CDR3
TRBD1 | 16 | TRBV5-1 | CASSSSGTGVVGELFF
. | 14 | TRBV10-3 | CAISPRTGEDTIYF
TRBD2 | 15 | TRBV5-1 | CASSLRGRAVDEQFF
. | 14 | TRBV5-5 | CASSLSGQPYTIYF
TRBD1 | 18 | TRBV3-1/TRBV3-2 | CASSHATGVSPGRSAQYF
. | 15 | TRBV28 | CASSVPGVSGNTIYF
TRBD2 | 15 | TRBV7-2 | CASSLQAGNYNEQFF
. | 17 | TRBV11-3 | CASSLGVLGGANYGYTF
TRBD2 | 12 | TRBV28 | CASSVTSDEQFF
TRBD2 | 18 | TRBV11-3 | CASSLRGLAGERYNEQFF
. | 15 | TRBV28 | CASRLVGLGANVLTF
. | 15 | TRBV11-3 | CASSPRSERHNEQFF
. | 16 | TRBV5-1 | CASSHTRAGEKETQYF
. | 16 | TRBV4-2 | CASSQEWGGASETQYF
TRBD2 | 15 | TRBV7-2 | CASSLGGGSYNEQFF
. | 11 | TRBV6-4 | CASSGSYGYTF
. | 14 | TRBV28 | CASSLVGVNTEAFF
. | 16 | TRBV21-1 | CASSKSGTGWEATQYF
. | 13 | TRBV9 | CASSVGGEDEAFF
. | 15 | TRBV11-2 | CASSFNSGAKNIQYF
TRBD2 | 15 | TRBV6-5 | CASRGTSGDTDTQYF
. | 14 | TRBV3-1/TRBV3-2 | CASSPNAGTDTQYF
. | 11 | TRBV12-3/TRBV12-4 | CASSPREFRFF
. | 12 | TRBV5-6 | CASSLVGRLEYF
. | 14 | TRBV5-8 | CASSLAPSIGELFF
. | 14 | TRBV24-1 | CATSPGDRGETQYF
. | 14 | TRBV11-2 | CASSLVLTDTEAFF
. | 14 | TRBV29-1 | CSVEDLSDLDEQFF
TRBD1 | 15 | TRBV6-2/TRBV6-3 | CASSPSLGQPYGYTF
TRBD1 | 14 | TRBV27 | CASRRSSTGGVLTF
TRBD2 | 14 | TRBV6-5 | CASSYLGREETQYF
TRBD2 | 15 | TRBV13 | CASSWGTSGFGEQFF
TRBD1 | 13 | TRBV4-3 | CASRGQGNYGYTF
TRBD2 | 16 | TRBV6-2/TRBV6-3 | CASSPSGTSGRYEQFF
. | 13 | TRBV19 | CASIRVSRAEAFF
TRBD2 | 16 | TRBV14 | CASSRTSGSLKNIQYF
. | 18 | TRBV28 | CASTPRDRTLLHNSPLHF
TRBD2 | 15 | TRBV5-5 | CASSVRGLAGAEQYF
. | 14 | TRBV5-1 | CASSLPQGSYGYTF
TRBD1 | 19 | TRBV6-2/TRBV6-3 | CASSYSTTVDRGWGDTQYF
. | 15 | TRBV24-1 | CATSDPGQEHQPQHF
. | 13 | TRBV5-5 | CASSLDRDYGYTF
. | 15 | TRBV7-2 | CASSYRASSTDTQYF
. | 14 | TRBV7-6 | CASSWRLLAGELFF
. | 14 | TRBV28 | CASEAAANTGELFF
. | 15 | TRBV18 | CASSPRGGRDQPQHF
TRBD1 | 14 | TRBV2 | CASSLGQGFDGYTF
TRBD1 | 16 | TRBV11-2 | CASSRRGPVGTTEAFF